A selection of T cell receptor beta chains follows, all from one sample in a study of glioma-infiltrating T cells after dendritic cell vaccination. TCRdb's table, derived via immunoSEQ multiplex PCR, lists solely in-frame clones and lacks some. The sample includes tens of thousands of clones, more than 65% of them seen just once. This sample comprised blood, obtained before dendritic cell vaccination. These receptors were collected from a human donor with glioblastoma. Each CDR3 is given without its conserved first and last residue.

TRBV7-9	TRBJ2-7	ASSYRQGLSYEQY
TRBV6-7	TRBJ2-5	ASSNAAGQQETQY
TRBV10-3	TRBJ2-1	AISESMAGAHNEQF
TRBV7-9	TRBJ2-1	ASSFEVRAGEKF
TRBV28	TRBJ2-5	ASTPGETQY
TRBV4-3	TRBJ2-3	ASSQDSAGLDTQY
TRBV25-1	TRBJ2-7	ASTHSGDEQY
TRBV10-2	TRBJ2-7	ASSDRGLSEQY
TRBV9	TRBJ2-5	ASSATLWTSGSGETQY
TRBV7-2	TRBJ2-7	ASSLGQVPSYEQY
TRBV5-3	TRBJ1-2	ARSLRTGHNYGYT
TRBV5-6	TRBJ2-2	ASRGESTGELF
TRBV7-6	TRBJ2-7	ASSLVWGGSWYEQY
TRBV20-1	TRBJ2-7	SARVSYEQY
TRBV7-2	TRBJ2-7	ASSLGVAGANYEQY
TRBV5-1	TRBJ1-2	ASGPTGGYGYT
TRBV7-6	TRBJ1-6	ASKGQPNSPLH
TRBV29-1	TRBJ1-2	SVDVAYGYT
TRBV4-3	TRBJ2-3	ASSQDIQRGTDTQY
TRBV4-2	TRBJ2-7	ASSQEGFSGSYEQY
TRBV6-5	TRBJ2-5	ASSYSSLRTQY
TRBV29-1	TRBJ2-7	STFSGSDEQY
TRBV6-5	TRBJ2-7	ASVRGNEQY
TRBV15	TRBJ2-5	ATSRGGLQETQY
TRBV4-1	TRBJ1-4	ASSQAGEGGKLF
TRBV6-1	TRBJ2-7	ASRDTSGSPYEQY
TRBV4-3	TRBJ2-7	ASSQSTLLAGGSYEQY
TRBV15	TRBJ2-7	ATSRDREQY
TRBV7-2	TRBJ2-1	ASRGTGIYNEQF
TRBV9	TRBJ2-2	ASSGDSGRPHTGELF
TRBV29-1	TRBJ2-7	SVGGTSGSDEQY
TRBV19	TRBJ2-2	ASSIGAGGDTGELF
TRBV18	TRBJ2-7	ASSAAGQISEQY
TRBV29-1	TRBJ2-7	SVVWGGTGYEQY
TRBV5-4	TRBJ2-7	ASSFGTTLQY
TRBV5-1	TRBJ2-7	ASSETQGNTYEQY
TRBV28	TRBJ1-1	ASRGGTEAF
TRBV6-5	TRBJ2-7	ASSYLGSGDEQY
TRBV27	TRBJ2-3	ASSLQLADTQY
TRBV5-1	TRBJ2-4	ASSPGTTLAKNIQY
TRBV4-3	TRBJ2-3	ASSQERIPQDTQY